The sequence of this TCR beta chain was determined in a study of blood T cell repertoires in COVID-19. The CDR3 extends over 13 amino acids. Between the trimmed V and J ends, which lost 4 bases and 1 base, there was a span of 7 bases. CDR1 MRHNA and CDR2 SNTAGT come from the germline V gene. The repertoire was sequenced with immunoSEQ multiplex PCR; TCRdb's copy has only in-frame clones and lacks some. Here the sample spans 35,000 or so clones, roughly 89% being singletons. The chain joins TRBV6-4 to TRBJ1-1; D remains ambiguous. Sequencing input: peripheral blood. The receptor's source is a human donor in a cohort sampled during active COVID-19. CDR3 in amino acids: CASSVFRNTEAFF. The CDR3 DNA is TGTGCCAGCAGTGTCTTCAGGAACACTGAAGCTTTCTTT.